The sample holds a few counts of the clone carrying this TCR beta chain. Time point defined: newly diagnosed GD, antithyroid drugs for less than 3 months. From PBMCs, RNA was extracted and then used to make the TCR library. The source of the sample is a study of regulatory T cells in long-lasting Graves disease. The wider study: Duration of antithyroid drug therapy among newly diagnosed Graves' patients was under 3 months.

To make TCR beta libraries, researchers used iRepertoire HTBI primers and Arm-PCR of CDR3 regions. TCRdb re-called the multiplex PCR reads with MiXCR, one entry per CDR3 protein. The repertoire consists of some 220,000 distinct CDR3 sequences, with less than 20% occurring once and the leading ten covering roughly 10%. The CDR3 length is 17 residues. J was trimmed by 4 bases and V by 5 bases; bases with no gene match: 8. Looked up from germline, CDR1 is SNHLY and CDR2 is FYNNEI. The data also belong to a second study, concerning T cells in Graves' hyperthyroidism and ophthalmopathy.

The sample consisted of peripheral blood mononuclear cells (PBMCs), taken at new diagnosis, from a patient treated with antithyroid drugs. This receptor was identified in a woman aged 30 to 39 with Graves disease. The chain recombines TRBV2 with TRBJ2-3; 14 bases match TRBD2. The CDR3 DNA sequence: TGTGCCAGCAGTCTAACGACTAGCGGGAGGGCCCCAGATACGCAGTATTTT. Its translation is CASSLTTSGRAPDTQYF. The entire variable domain, with the rest obtained from reference TRBV2 and TRBJ2-3, is as follows: EPEVTQTPSHQVTQMGQEVILRCVPISNHLYFYWYRQILGQKVEFLVSFYNNEISEKSEIFDDQFSVERPDGSNFTLKIRSTKLEDSAMYFCASSLTTSGRAPDTQYFGPGTRLTVL.